The clone carrying this T cell receptor beta chain appeared a single time. Its antigen remains unknown. Germline V gene lookup returns CDR1 SGHTA and CDR2 FQGNSA. CDR3 length: 16 amino acids. The V end lost 4 bases, the J end lost 10 bases, and 23 bases lay between the germline ends. These data originate in a study of response to subunit inactivated influenza vaccine. Overall study findings and caveats: New T cells are recruited in small numbers by each seasonal influenza vaccination, according to the authors' suggestion.

TCRdb analysed the RT-PCR reads with MiXCR anew, one entry per CDR3 protein. The top ten hold roughly 3.1% of the sample, which has about 500,000 distinct CDR3 sequences, approximately 15% seen once. This clonotype was obtained from a man in his fifties or sixties who received an inactivated influenza vaccine. The chain couples TRBV7-2 to TRBJ2-1; D gene unclear. This specimen was CD4+ T cells sorted from PBMCs, taken less than 30 months after vaccination. In DNA, the CDR3 is TGTGCCAGCAGCTCCCCGGACCCCGGGTGGCGTTACGAGCAGTTCTTC. Its translation: CASSSPDPGWRYEQFF.